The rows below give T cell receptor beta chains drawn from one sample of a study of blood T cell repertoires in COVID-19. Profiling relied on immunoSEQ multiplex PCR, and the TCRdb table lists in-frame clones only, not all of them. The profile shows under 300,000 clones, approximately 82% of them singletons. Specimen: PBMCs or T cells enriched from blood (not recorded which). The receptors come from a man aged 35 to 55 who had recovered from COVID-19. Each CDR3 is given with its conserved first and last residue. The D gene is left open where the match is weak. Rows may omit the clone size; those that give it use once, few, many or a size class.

cdr3_aa: CASSQGAGGRTDTQYF
cdr3_nt: TGTGCCAGCAGCCAAGGAGCGGGCGGGAGGACAGATACGCAGTATTTT
cdr3_length: 16
d_call: TRBD2
clone_size: .
j_call: TRBJ2-3
v_call: TRBV3-1/TRBV3-2

cdr3_aa: CASSLVPGIDTEAFF
cdr3_nt: TGCGCCAGCAGCTTGGTCCCAGGGATCGACACTGAAGCTTTCTTT
cdr3_length: 15
d_call: .
clone_size: .
j_call: TRBJ1-1
v_call: TRBV5-1

cdr3_aa: CSASRSVGYEQYF
cdr3_nt: TGCAGTGCTAGTAGGTCAGTCGGGTACGAGCAGTACTTC
cdr3_length: 13
d_call: .
clone_size: .
j_call: TRBJ2-7
v_call: TRBV20-1

cdr3_aa: CASSQAGVSQETQYF
cdr3_nt: TGTGCCAGCAGCCAGGCGGGAGTCAGTCAAGAGACCCAGTACTTC
cdr3_length: 15
d_call: TRBD2
clone_size: .
j_call: TRBJ2-5
v_call: TRBV5-4

cdr3_aa: CSASKRGTLHF
cdr3_nt: TGCAGTGCTAGTAAAAGAGGGACCCTCCACTTT
cdr3_length: 11
d_call: .
clone_size: .
j_call: TRBJ1-6
v_call: TRBV20-1

cdr3_aa: CATSDLGGARYNEQFF
cdr3_nt: TGTGCCACCAGTGATTTAGGGGGGGCGCGTTACAATGAGCAGTTCTTC
cdr3_length: 16
d_call: .
clone_size: .
j_call: TRBJ2-1
v_call: TRBV24-1

cdr3_aa: CASSSSGTSGEELFF
cdr3_nt: TGCGCCAGCAGCTCCTCCGGGACTAGCGGGGAGGAGCTGTTTTTT
cdr3_length: 15
d_call: TRBD2
clone_size: once
j_call: TRBJ2-2
v_call: TRBV5-1

cdr3_aa: CASSLTGANTEAFF
cdr3_nt: TGTGCCAGCAGTCTGACAGGGGCGAACACTGAAGCTTTCTTT
cdr3_length: 14
d_call: TRBD1
clone_size: .
j_call: TRBJ1-1
v_call: TRBV28

cdr3_aa: CASSIRTASNGYTF
cdr3_nt: TGTGCCAGTAGTATCCGGACAGCCTCGAATGGCTACACCTTC
cdr3_length: 14
d_call: .
clone_size: .
j_call: TRBJ1-2
v_call: TRBV19

cdr3_aa: CASSSRTKASPMWF
cdr3_nt: TGCGCCAGCAGCTCGAGGACTAAGGCTTCACCCATGTGGTTC
cdr3_length: 14
d_call: .
clone_size: .
j_call: TRBJ2-7
v_call: TRBV5-1

cdr3_aa: CAWRGRGFIYGYTF
cdr3_nt: TGTGCCTGGAGAGGCAGGGGATTCATCTATGGCTACACCTTC
cdr3_length: 14
d_call: .
clone_size: once
j_call: TRBJ1-2
v_call: TRBV30

cdr3_aa: CAISESFREGGYTF
cdr3_nt: TGTGCCATCAGTGAGTCGTTCAGGGAGGGTGGCTACACCTTC
cdr3_length: 14
d_call: .
clone_size: .
j_call: TRBJ1-2
v_call: TRBV10-3

cdr3_aa: CASKITGQYNSPLHF
cdr3_nt: TGTGCCAGCAAAATTACAGGACAGTATAATTCACCCCTCCACTTT
cdr3_length: 15
d_call: .
clone_size: few
j_call: TRBJ1-6
v_call: TRBV28

cdr3_aa: CSGGGLYGYTF
cdr3_nt: TGCAGCGGGGGGGGGCTCTATGGCTACACCTTC
cdr3_length: 11
d_call: .
clone_size: .
j_call: TRBJ1-2
v_call: TRBV29-1

cdr3_aa: CASSMERGGGQGSRNEQFF
cdr3_nt: TGTGCCAGTAGTATGGAGAGGGGAGGGGGACAGGGAAGTCGCAATGAGCAGTTCTTC
cdr3_length: 19
d_call: TRBD1
clone_size: .
j_call: TRBJ2-1
v_call: TRBV19

cdr3_aa: CASSTGGNQPQHF
cdr3_nt: TGTGCCAGCAGTACAGGAGGCAATCAGCCCCAGCATTTT
cdr3_length: 13
d_call: .
clone_size: .
j_call: TRBJ1-5
v_call: TRBV28

cdr3_aa: CASSLEGLHPGSNQPQHF
cdr3_nt: TGTGCCAGCAGCTTAGAAGGACTCCATCCGGGGAGCAATCAGCCCCAGCATTTT
cdr3_length: 18
d_call: .
clone_size: .
j_call: TRBJ1-5
v_call: TRBV7-3

cdr3_aa: CASSVTDYNSPLHF
cdr3_nt: TGTGCCAGCAGCGTGACAGATTATAATTCACCCCTCCACTTT
cdr3_length: 14
d_call: .
clone_size: .
j_call: TRBJ1-6
v_call: TRBV9

cdr3_aa: CASSAVTGHAFF
cdr3_nt: TGTGCCAGCAGCGCCGTGACAGGGCACGCTTTCTTT
cdr3_length: 12
d_call: TRBD1
clone_size: few
j_call: TRBJ1-1
v_call: TRBV7-2

cdr3_aa: CASRLAGETQYF
cdr3_nt: TGTGCCAGTAGACTAGCGGGAGAGACCCAGTACTTC
cdr3_length: 12
d_call: TRBD2
clone_size: .
j_call: TRBJ2-5
v_call: TRBV19

cdr3_aa: CSVGTGTLWETQYF
cdr3_nt: TGCAGCGTTGGAACCGGGACTTTGTGGGAGACCCAGTACTTC
cdr3_length: 14
d_call: .
clone_size: .
j_call: TRBJ2-5
v_call: TRBV29-1

cdr3_aa: CASSPSRLPNNEQFF
cdr3_nt: TGTGCCAGCAGCCCATCCCGGTTACCAAACAATGAGCAGTTCTTC
cdr3_length: 15
d_call: .
clone_size: .
j_call: TRBJ2-1
v_call: TRBV3-1/TRBV3-2

cdr3_aa: CASSLGAGTDTQYF
cdr3_nt: TGCGCCAGCAGCTTGGGTGCGGGCACAGATACGCAGTATTTT
cdr3_length: 14
d_call: .
clone_size: .
j_call: TRBJ2-3
v_call: TRBV5-1

cdr3_aa: CASSSHTGELFF
cdr3_nt: TGTGCCAGCAGTTCTCACACCGGGGAGCTGTTTTTT
cdr3_length: 12
d_call: .
clone_size: few
j_call: TRBJ2-2
v_call: TRBV6-5

cdr3_aa: CTSSRAQPQHF
cdr3_nt: TGCACCAGCAGCCGGGCACAGCCCCAGCATTTT
cdr3_length: 11
d_call: .
clone_size: .
j_call: TRBJ1-5
v_call: TRBV1

cdr3_aa: CASRGQTNQPQHF
cdr3_nt: TGTGCCAGCAGGGGACAGACAAATCAGCCCCAGCATTTT
cdr3_length: 13
d_call: TRBD1
clone_size: .
j_call: TRBJ1-5
v_call: TRBV12-3/TRBV12-4

cdr3_aa: CASRQGATENTQYF
cdr3_nt: TGCGCCAGCAGACAGGGGGCGACGGAAAATACGCAGTATTTT
cdr3_length: 14
d_call: TRBD1
clone_size: .
j_call: TRBJ2-3
v_call: TRBV5-1

cdr3_aa: CASSFSLWRLTDTQYF
cdr3_nt: TGTGCCAGCAGCTTCTCTTTGTGGCGGCTCACAGATACGCAGTATTTT
cdr3_length: 16
d_call: .
clone_size: few
j_call: TRBJ2-3
v_call: TRBV7-8

cdr3_aa: CASSYPRLAGAPQDTQYF
cdr3_nt: TGTGCCAGCAGTTACCCACGACTAGCGGGGGCCCCTCAAGATACGCAGTATTTT
cdr3_length: 18
d_call: TRBD2
clone_size: .
j_call: TRBJ2-3
v_call: TRBV6-2/TRBV6-3

cdr3_aa: CASKRDINQPQHF
cdr3_nt: TGTGCCAGCAAGCGGGACATTAATCAGCCCCAGCATTTT
cdr3_length: 13
d_call: .
clone_size: .
j_call: TRBJ1-5
v_call: TRBV6-5

cdr3_aa: CASSPGQGGTEAFF
cdr3_nt: TGTGCCAGCAGCCCGGGACAGGGGGGGACTGAAGCTTTCTTT
cdr3_length: 14
d_call: TRBD1
clone_size: .
j_call: TRBJ1-1
v_call: TRBV13

cdr3_aa: CATREGRETQYF
cdr3_nt: TGTGCCACTCGGGAGGGCCGAGAGACCCAGTACTTC
cdr3_length: 12
d_call: TRBD2
clone_size: .
j_call: TRBJ2-5
v_call: TRBV28

cdr3_aa: CAWTRQANTEAFF
cdr3_nt: TGTGCCTGGACTAGACAGGCAAACACTGAAGCTTTCTTT
cdr3_length: 13
d_call: .
clone_size: .
j_call: TRBJ1-1
v_call: TRBV30

cdr3_aa: CASTSPLNYGYTF
cdr3_nt: TGTGCCAGCACATCACCACTCAACTATGGCTACACCTTC
cdr3_length: 13
d_call: .
clone_size: once
j_call: TRBJ1-2
v_call: TRBV5-4

cdr3_aa: CATLDAGLGRPEAFF
cdr3_nt: TGTGCCACCCTGGATGCAGGGCTCGGGAGGCCTGAAGCTTTCTTT
cdr3_length: 15
d_call: .
clone_size: .
j_call: TRBJ1-1
v_call: TRBV21-1

cdr3_aa: CASLMGGESYNEQFF
cdr3_nt: TGCGCCAGCCTTATGGGGGGGGAGTCCTACAATGAGCAGTTCTTC
cdr3_length: 15
d_call: TRBD2
clone_size: .
j_call: TRBJ2-1
v_call: TRBV5-1

cdr3_aa: CASRRRTGTSGSSSYNEQFF
cdr3_nt: TGTGCCAGCAGGCGACGCACCGGGACTAGCGGGTCAAGCTCCTACAATGAGCAGTTCTTC
cdr3_length: 20
d_call: TRBD2
clone_size: .
j_call: TRBJ2-1
v_call: TRBV28

cdr3_aa: CASSQRSGLYEQYF
cdr3_nt: TGTGCCAGCAGCCAGCGTAGCGGGTTATACGAGCAGTACTTC
cdr3_length: 14
d_call: TRBD2
clone_size: .
j_call: TRBJ2-7
v_call: TRBV3-1/TRBV3-2

cdr3_aa: CASSLGSGGGDYQPQHF
cdr3_nt: TGTGCCAGCAGCTTGGGGTCAGGTGGGGGGGATTATCAGCCCCAGCATTTT
cdr3_length: 17
d_call: .
clone_size: .
j_call: TRBJ1-5
v_call: TRBV5-5

cdr3_aa: CASSLDRGTEAFF
cdr3_nt: TGTGCCAGCAGTTTAGACAGGGGCACTGAAGCTTTCTTT
cdr3_length: 13
d_call: TRBD1
clone_size: .
j_call: TRBJ1-1
v_call: TRBV12-3/TRBV12-4

cdr3_aa: CASSELPSQPQHF
cdr3_nt: TGTGCCAGCAGTGAACTCCCGAGCCAGCCCCAGCATTTT
cdr3_length: 13
d_call: .
clone_size: .
j_call: TRBJ1-5
v_call: TRBV6-1

cdr3_aa: CASNIDRDTEAFF
cdr3_nt: TGTGCCAGCAATATAGACAGGGACACTGAAGCTTTCTTT
cdr3_length: 13
d_call: TRBD1
clone_size: .
j_call: TRBJ1-1
v_call: TRBV5-4

cdr3_aa: CASSKSWTASGEQYF
cdr3_nt: TGTGCCAGCAGTAAATCATGGACCGCATCGGGGGAGCAGTACTTC
cdr3_length: 15
d_call: .
clone_size: .
j_call: TRBJ2-7
v_call: TRBV6-5

cdr3_aa: CASSQQGMNGYTF
cdr3_nt: TGTGCCAGCAGTCAACAGGGGATGAATGGCTACACCTTC
cdr3_length: 13
d_call: TRBD1
clone_size: few
j_call: TRBJ1-2
v_call: TRBV14

cdr3_aa: CASSPSGGGNEQFF
cdr3_nt: TGTGCCAGCAGCCCATCCGGGGGGGGGAATGAGCAGTTCTTC
cdr3_length: 14
d_call: TRBD2
clone_size: .
j_call: TRBJ2-1
v_call: TRBV6-5

cdr3_aa: CATSDFGGSTDTQYF
cdr3_nt: TGTGCCACCAGTGATTTTGGTGGCAGCACAGATACGCAGTATTTT
cdr3_length: 15
d_call: .
clone_size: .
j_call: TRBJ2-3
v_call: TRBV24-1

cdr3_aa: CAWSQAGITF
cdr3_nt: TGTGCCTGGAGTCAGGCGGGGATCACCTTC
cdr3_length: 10
d_call: .
clone_size: .
j_call: TRBJ1-2
v_call: TRBV30

cdr3_aa: CASSQTGATNEKLFF
cdr3_nt: TGTGCCAGCAGCCAAACAGGTGCAACTAATGAAAAACTGTTTTTT
cdr3_length: 15
d_call: .
clone_size: .
j_call: TRBJ1-4
v_call: TRBV3-1/TRBV3-2

cdr3_aa: CASSLRGISHTGENTEAFF
cdr3_nt: TGTGCCAGCAGTTTAAGGGGCATTTCACACACAGGGGAGAACACTGAAGCTTTCTTT
cdr3_length: 19
d_call: TRBD1
clone_size: few
j_call: TRBJ1-1
v_call: TRBV27

cdr3_aa: CASRRQGGSPLHF
cdr3_nt: TGTGCCAGCAGAAGACAGGGTGGTTCACCCCTCCACTTT
cdr3_length: 13
d_call: TRBD1
clone_size: .
j_call: TRBJ1-6
v_call: TRBV12-3/TRBV12-4

cdr3_aa: CSVRPGQSYEQYF
cdr3_nt: TGCAGTGTCCGCCCGGGACAGTCCTACGAGCAGTACTTC
cdr3_length: 13
d_call: TRBD1
clone_size: .
j_call: TRBJ2-7
v_call: TRBV29-1

cdr3_aa: CASSPTLLPSGSGYTF
cdr3_nt: TGTGCCAGCAGCCCCACTCTTCTACCCTCAGGGTCTGGCTACACCTTC
cdr3_length: 16
d_call: .
clone_size: .
j_call: TRBJ1-2
v_call: TRBV7-3

cdr3_aa: CSVRLAGGNYEQYF
cdr3_nt: TGCAGCGTCCGACTAGCGGGAGGGAATTACGAGCAGTACTTC
cdr3_length: 14
d_call: TRBD2
clone_size: .
j_call: TRBJ2-7
v_call: TRBV29-1

cdr3_aa: CASRQGYEQYF
cdr3_nt: TGTGCCAGCAGACAGGGCTACGAGCAGTACTTC
cdr3_length: 11
d_call: .
clone_size: .
j_call: TRBJ2-7
v_call: TRBV21-1

cdr3_aa: CASSYIGQGYEQYF
cdr3_nt: TGCGCCAGCAGCTACATAGGACAGGGTTACGAGCAGTACTTC
cdr3_length: 14
d_call: TRBD1
clone_size: .
j_call: TRBJ2-7
v_call: TRBV5-1

cdr3_aa: CASSLGAFSYEQYF
cdr3_nt: TGTGCCAGCAGCTTAGGCGCCTTCTCCTACGAGCAGTACTTC
cdr3_length: 14
d_call: .
clone_size: .
j_call: TRBJ2-7
v_call: TRBV7-8

cdr3_aa: CASSELQGISGYTF
cdr3_nt: TGTGCCAGCAGTGAACTTCAGGGAATCTCTGGCTACACCTTC
cdr3_length: 14
d_call: .
clone_size: .
j_call: TRBJ1-2
v_call: TRBV6-1

cdr3_aa: CTSSQDLSRQAHQPQHF
cdr3_nt: TGCACCAGCAGCCAAGATCTTTCAAGGCAGGCCCATCAGCCCCAGCATTTT
cdr3_length: 17
d_call: .
clone_size: few
j_call: TRBJ1-5
v_call: TRBV1

cdr3_aa: CSVATDRGGGYTF
cdr3_nt: TGCAGCGTTGCAACCGACAGGGGAGGTGGCTACACCTTC
cdr3_length: 13
d_call: TRBD1
clone_size: many
j_call: TRBJ1-2
v_call: TRBV29-1

cdr3_aa: CAIRATGTDYEQYF
cdr3_nt: TGTGCCATCAGGGCGACCGGGACAGACTACGAGCAGTACTTC
cdr3_length: 14
d_call: TRBD1
clone_size: .
j_call: TRBJ2-7
v_call: TRBV10-3